A selection of T cell receptor beta chains follows, all from one sample in a study of identical twins. TCRdb re-called the 5' RACE reads through MiXCR, storing one row per CDR3 protein. The table shows some 1,600,000 distinct CDR3 sequences, with roughly a third occurring only once. Material for sequencing was cord blood. The receptors were sampled from a newborn girl in good health. The CDR3 runs from the conserved cysteine through the conserved F or W. The D gene is left open where the match is weak. Not every row has a clone size; where given, it reads once, few, many or a size class.

clone_size j_call d_call v_call cdr3_aa cdr3_nt
. TRBJ2-1 TRBD1 TRBV20-1 CSAKPGQGHNEQFF TGCAGTGCGAAACCGGGACAGGGCCACAATGAGCAGTTCTTC
many TRBJ2-7 . TRBV3-1 CASSQGMVREQYF TGTGCCAGCAGCCAAGGGATGGTTCGCGAGCAGTACTTC
. TRBJ1-5 TRBD1 TRBV12-3/TRBV12-4 CASSLVPRGFNQPQHF TGTGCCAGCAGTTTGGTTCCCAGGGGGTTTAATCAGCCCCAGCATTTT
. TRBJ1-1 TRBD1 TRBV5-5 CASSLTETGFWRTEAFF TGTGCCAGCAGCTTGACTGAGACAGGGTTTTGGAGGACTGAAGCTTTCTTT
. TRBJ2-5 . TRBV27 CASSPLGLAQETQYF TGTGCCAGCAGTCCCCTAGGTCTAGCCCAAGAGACCCAGTACTTC
. TRBJ2-1 . TRBV27 CASSLNVGNEQFF TGTGCCAGCAGTTTAAACGTTGGGAATGAGCAGTTCTTC
once TRBJ2-1 . TRBV28 CAGGNLIEAPNYNEQFF TGTGCCGGCGGAAATTTAATAGAGGCTCCCAATTACAATGAGCAGTTCTTC
. TRBJ2-1 TRBD2 TRBV29-1 CSVDAPGLALWEQFF TGCAGCGTTGATGCCCCGGGACTAGCTTTATGGGAGCAGTTCTTC
. TRBJ2-7 TRBD2 TRBV5-1 CASSLGLAGGPRVGHEQYF TGCGCCAGCAGCTTGGGACTAGCGGGAGGGCCGAGGGTCGGCCACGAGCAGTACTTC
. TRBJ2-5 . TRBV20-1 CSASPRTARETQYF TGCAGTGCTAGCCCTCGGACAGCGCGAGAGACCCAGTACTTC
few TRBJ2-1 . TRBV6-1 CASKILRSYNEQFF TGTGCCAGCAAAATACTGCGCTCCTACAATGAGCAGTTCTTC
once TRBJ1-1 TRBD1 TRBV25-1 CASSPLDRGNTEAFF TGTGCCAGCAGTCCCCTCGACAGGGGGAACACTGAAGCTTTCTTT
. TRBJ1-1 . TRBV9 CASSARTLNTEAFF TGTGCCAGCAGCGCGCGGACACTGAACACTGAAGCTTTCTTT
few TRBJ1-2 . TRBV20-1 CSARVRWGQRKGYTF TGCAGTGCTAGAGTTAGGTGGGGGCAGAGGAAGGGCTACACCTTC
. TRBJ1-1 TRBD1 TRBV28 CASSLTTGSGDHTEAFF TGTGCCAGCAGTCTTACGACAGGGTCGGGGGATCACACTGAAGCTTTCTTT
. TRBJ1-5 . TRBV12-3/TRBV12-4 CASSLVRRPSHRHF TGTGCCAGCAGTTTAGTTCGGCGGCCCTCCCATCGGCATTTT
. TRBJ2-6 . TRBV19 CASSIWTASGANVLTF TGTGCCAGTAGTATCTGGACGGCCTCTGGGGCCAACGTCCTGACTTTC
. TRBJ1-2 . TRBV12-3/TRBV12-4 CASSRYGGSNYGYTF TGTGCCAGCAGTCGATATGGGGGCAGTAACTATGGCTACACCTTC
few TRBJ2-1 TRBD2 TRBV28 CASSFYPGGNNEQFF TGTGCCAGCAGTTTTTATCCGGGAGGTAACAATGAGCAGTTCTTC
. TRBJ2-7 . TRBV28 CASRLPATYEQYF TGTGCCAGCCGCCTGCCCGCTACCTACGAGCAGTACTTC
. TRBJ2-1 TRBD2 TRBV11-2 CASSSPAGSTQSYNEQFF TGTGCCAGCAGCTCCCCAGCGGGGTCCACTCAATCCTACAATGAGCAGTTCTTC
. TRBJ2-7 TRBD2 TRBV5-8 CASSNGTSGIHEQYF TGTGCCAGCAGCAACGGGACTAGCGGAATCCACGAGCAGTACTTC
many TRBJ1-4 . TRBV6-1 CASSDTNEKLFF TGTGCCAGCAGTGACACTAATGAAAAACTGTTTTTT
. TRBJ1-6 . TRBV7-4 CASTPRNILNSPLHF TGTGCCAGCACCCCACGGAACATTCTTAATTCACCCCTCCACTTT
few TRBJ2-5 . TRBV6-5 CASSWGPNEQYF TGTGCCAGCAGTTGGGGTCCCAATGAGCAGTACTTC
. TRBJ2-7 . TRBV20-1 CSARDPGPYPYSYEQYF TGCAGTGCTAGAGATCCAGGGCCCTACCCCTACTCCTACGAGCAGTACTTC
. TRBJ2-2 . TRBV18 CASSSSRSTGELFF TGTGCCAGCTCAAGCTCGCGGAGCACCGGGGAGCTGTTTTTT
. TRBJ1-6 . TRBV21-1 CASSKARAGVNSPLHF TGTGCCAGCAGCAAAGCGCGGGCAGGGGTTAATTCACCCCTCCACTTT
. TRBJ2-1 TRBD2 TRBV20-1 CSAPRTSGGVYYNEQFF TGCAGTGCTCCTCGGACTAGCGGGGGGGTGTACTACAATGAGCAGTTCTTC
. TRBJ2-2 TRBD2 TRBV28 CASSTAGVRTGELFF TGTGCCAGCAGTACTGCGGGAGTGCGTACCGGGGAGCTGTTTTTT
. TRBJ1-1 . TRBV28 CASSRTSRNTEAFF TGTGCCAGCAGCCGAACTTCCAGGAACACTGAAGCTTTCTTT
many TRBJ1-2 . TRBV6-6 CATKGQNYGYTF TGTGCCACCAAAGGACAGAACTATGGCTACACCTTC
. TRBJ1-2 TRBD1 TRBV27 CASSFNIQRDRGNYGYTF TGTGCCAGCAGTTTCAACATACAGAGGGACAGGGGGAACTATGGCTACACCTTC
. TRBJ2-1 TRBD1 TRBV19 CASSILGTVYNEQFF TGTGCCAGTAGTATATTGGGGACAGTATACAATGAGCAGTTCTTC
few TRBJ1-2 . TRBV12-3/TRBV12-4 CASSLRKGLGGYTF TGTGCCAGCAGTTTAAGGAAGGGGCTGGGAGGCTACACCTTC
. TRBJ2-1 . TRBV14 CASSHPRGTYNEQFF TGTGCCAGCAGCCATCCCCGGGGAACCTACAATGAGCAGTTCTTC
many TRBJ1-2 . TRBV4-1 CASSQEEQNYGYTF TGCGCCAGCAGCCAAGAGGAACAGAACTATGGCTACACCTTC
. TRBJ2-1 TRBD1 TRBV5-1 CASSSSGQGYNEQFF TGCGCCAGCAGCTCCTCGGGACAGGGGTACAATGAGCAGTTCTTC
. TRBJ2-5 . TRBV28 CASSLSGSLEQYF TGTGCCAGCAGTTTGTCCGGGTCCCTTGAGCAGTACTTC
. TRBJ1-2 . TRBV28 CASSLGGGEGYTF TGTGCCAGCAGTCTCGGAGGGGGAGAGGGCTACACCTTC
few TRBJ1-2 . TRBV11-2 CASSRGPTNYGYTF TGTGCCAGCAGCCGGGGACCTACTAACTATGGCTACACCTTC
many TRBJ2-7 . TRBV5-1 CASSLESSYEQYF TGCGCCAGCAGCTTGGAAAGTTCCTACGAGCAGTACTTC
. TRBJ1-1 . TRBV6-6 CASGSRGAGTEAFF TGTGCCAGCGGTTCTAGGGGCGCCGGCACTGAAGCTTTCTTT
few TRBJ2-7 TRBD2 TRBV28 CASSLGRRGSSYEQYF TGTGCCAGCAGTTTGGGTCGGCGGGGGAGCTCCTACGAGCAGTACTTC
. TRBJ2-7 TRBD1 TRBV20-1 CSASSLRDSVYEQYF TGCAGTGCTAGTAGTCTCCGGGACAGCGTCTACGAGCAGTACTTC
. TRBJ2-4 . TRBV3-1 CASSQDPPPAKNIQYF TGTGCCAGCAGCCAAGATCCACCCCCTGCCAAAAACATTCAGTACTTC
few TRBJ2-3 . TRBV12-3/TRBV12-4 CASSLGHPRTDTQYF TGTGCCAGCAGTTTAGGCCACCCTCGCACAGATACGCAGTATTTT
. TRBJ1-6 TRBD1 TRBV25-1 CASTTRQGVNSPLHF TGTGCCAGCACTACTAGACAGGGGGTCAATTCACCCCTCCACTTT
many TRBJ1-2 . TRBV29-1 CSVYQGRGNGYTF TGCAGCGTTTACCAGGGCCGGGGGAACGGCTACACCTTC
few TRBJ2-1 . TRBV20-1 CSARDQAGSYNEQFF TGCAGTGCTAGAGATCAGGCGGGATCCTACAATGAGCAGTTCTTC
. TRBJ2-3 . TRBV20-1 CSASGGSDLSDTQYF TGCAGTGCTAGTGGGGGCAGTGATTTGTCAGATACGCAGTATTTT
few TRBJ2-1 . TRBV20-1 CSARDPSASAAEQFF TGCAGTGCTAGAGATCCCTCGGCTAGCGCGGCTGAGCAGTTCTTC
. TRBJ1-2 . TRBV20-1 CSAEADNNYGYTF TGCAGTGCTGAGGCCGACAATAACTATGGCTACACCTTC